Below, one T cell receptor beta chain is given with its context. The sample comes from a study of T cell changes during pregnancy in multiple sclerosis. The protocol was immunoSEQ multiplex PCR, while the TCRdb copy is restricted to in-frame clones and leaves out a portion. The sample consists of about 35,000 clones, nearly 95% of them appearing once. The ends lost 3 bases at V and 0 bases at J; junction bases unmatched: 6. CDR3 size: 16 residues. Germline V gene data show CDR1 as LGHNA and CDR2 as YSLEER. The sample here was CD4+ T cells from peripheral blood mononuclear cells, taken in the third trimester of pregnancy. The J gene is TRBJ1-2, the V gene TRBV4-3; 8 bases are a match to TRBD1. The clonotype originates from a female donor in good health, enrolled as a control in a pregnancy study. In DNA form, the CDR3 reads TGCGCCAGCAGCCAGGGGGACAGGATAACTAACTATGGCTACACCTTC. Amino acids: CASSQGDRITNYGYTF.